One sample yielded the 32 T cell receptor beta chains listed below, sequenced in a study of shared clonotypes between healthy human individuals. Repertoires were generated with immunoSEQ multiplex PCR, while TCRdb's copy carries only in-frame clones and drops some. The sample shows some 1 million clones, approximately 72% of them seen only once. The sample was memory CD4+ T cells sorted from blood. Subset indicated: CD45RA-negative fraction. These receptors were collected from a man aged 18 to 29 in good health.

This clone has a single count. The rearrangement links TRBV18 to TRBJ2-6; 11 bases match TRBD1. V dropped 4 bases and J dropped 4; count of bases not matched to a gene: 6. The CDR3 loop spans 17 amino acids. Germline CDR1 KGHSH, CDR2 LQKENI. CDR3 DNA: TGTGCCAGCTCACTAGGGACAGGGGGAGCCGGGGCCAACGTCCTGACTTTC. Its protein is CASSLGTGGAGANVLTF.

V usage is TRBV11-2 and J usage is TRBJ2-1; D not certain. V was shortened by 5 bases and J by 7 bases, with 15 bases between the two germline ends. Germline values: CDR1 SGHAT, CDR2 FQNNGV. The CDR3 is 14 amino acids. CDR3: CASSPLVEMNEQFF. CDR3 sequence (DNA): TGTGCCAGCAGCCCTTTAGTAGAAATGAATGAGCAGTTCTTC.

The CDR3 reads CASSPPSSFRVEEAFF. The CDR3 DNA is TGTGCCAGCAGTCCCCCCTCTTCTTTTCGTGTAGAGGAAGCTTTCTTT. The V gene is TRBV28, the J gene TRBJ1-1; D unclear. The germline V gene encodes CDR1 MDHEN and CDR2 SYDVKM. Trimming pared 5 bases from V and 8 bases from J, leaving 24 bases between. The CDR3 is 16 residues long.

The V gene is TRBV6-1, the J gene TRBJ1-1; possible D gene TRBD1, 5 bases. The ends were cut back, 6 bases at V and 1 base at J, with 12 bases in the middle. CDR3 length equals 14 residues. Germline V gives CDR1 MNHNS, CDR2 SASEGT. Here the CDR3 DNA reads TGTGCCAGCAGGGAGGGACCGAGGAACACTGAAGCTTTCTTT. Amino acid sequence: CASREGPRNTEAFF.

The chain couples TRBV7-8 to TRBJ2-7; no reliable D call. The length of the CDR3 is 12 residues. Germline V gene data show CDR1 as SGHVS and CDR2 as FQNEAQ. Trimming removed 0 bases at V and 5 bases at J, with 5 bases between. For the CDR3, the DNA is TGTGCCAGCAGCTTAGCCCGCGACGAGCAGTACTTC. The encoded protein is CASSLARDEQYF.

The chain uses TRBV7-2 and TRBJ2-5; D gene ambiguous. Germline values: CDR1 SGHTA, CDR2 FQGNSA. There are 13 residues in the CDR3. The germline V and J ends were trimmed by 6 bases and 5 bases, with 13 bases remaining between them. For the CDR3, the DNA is TGTGCCAGCAGGACAAATTACGGGGAGACCCAGTACTTC. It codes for CASRTNYGETQYF.

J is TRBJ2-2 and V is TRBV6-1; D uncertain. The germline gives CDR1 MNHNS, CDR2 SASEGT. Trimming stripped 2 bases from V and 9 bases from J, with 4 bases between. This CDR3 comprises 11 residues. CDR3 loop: CASSERRELFF. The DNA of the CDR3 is TGTGCCAGCAGTGAACGGAGGGAGCTGTTTTTT.

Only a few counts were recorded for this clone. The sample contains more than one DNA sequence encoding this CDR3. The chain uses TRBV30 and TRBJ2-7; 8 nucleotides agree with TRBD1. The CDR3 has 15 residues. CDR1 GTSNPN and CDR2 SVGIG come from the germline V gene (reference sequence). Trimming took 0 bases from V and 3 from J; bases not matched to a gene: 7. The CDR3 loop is CAWSVGGTGGYEQYF. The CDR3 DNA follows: TGTGCCTGGAGTGTAGGAGGTACAGGGGGCTACGAGCAGTACTTC.

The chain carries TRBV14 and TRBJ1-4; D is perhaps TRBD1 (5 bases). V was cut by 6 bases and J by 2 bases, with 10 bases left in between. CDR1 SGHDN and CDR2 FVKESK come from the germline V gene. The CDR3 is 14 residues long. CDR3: CASSQRGTNEKLFF. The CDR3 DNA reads TGTGCCAGCAGTCAGCGGGGGACTAATGAAAAACTGTTTTTT.

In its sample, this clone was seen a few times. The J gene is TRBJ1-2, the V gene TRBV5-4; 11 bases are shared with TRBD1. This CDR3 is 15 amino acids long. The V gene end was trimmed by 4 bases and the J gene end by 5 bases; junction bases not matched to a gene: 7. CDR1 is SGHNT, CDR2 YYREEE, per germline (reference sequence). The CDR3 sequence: CASSPGQGAVYGYTF. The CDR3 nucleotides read TGTGCCAGCAGCCCCGGACAGGGGGCAGTTTATGGCTACACCTTC.

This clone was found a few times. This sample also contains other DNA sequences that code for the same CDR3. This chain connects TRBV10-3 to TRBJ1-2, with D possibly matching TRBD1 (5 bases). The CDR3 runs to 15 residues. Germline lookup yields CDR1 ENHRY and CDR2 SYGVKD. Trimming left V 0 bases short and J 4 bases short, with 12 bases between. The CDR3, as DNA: TGTGCCATCAGTGAGTCAGGGGAGGGTAGCTATGGCTACACCTTC. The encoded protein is CAISESGEGSYGYTF.

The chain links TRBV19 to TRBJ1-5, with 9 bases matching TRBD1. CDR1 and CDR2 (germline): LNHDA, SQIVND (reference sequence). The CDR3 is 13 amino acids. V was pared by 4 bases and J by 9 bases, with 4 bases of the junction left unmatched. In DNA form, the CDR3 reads TGTGCCAGTAGTACGACAGGGGGGCGGCCCCAGCATTTT. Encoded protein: CASSTTGGRPQHF.

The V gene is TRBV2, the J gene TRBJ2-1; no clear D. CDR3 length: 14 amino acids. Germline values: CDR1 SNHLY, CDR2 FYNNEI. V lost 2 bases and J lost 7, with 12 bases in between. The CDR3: CASSESLGYNEQFF. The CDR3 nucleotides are TGTGCCAGCAGTGAATCGCTAGGTTATAATGAGCAGTTCTTC.

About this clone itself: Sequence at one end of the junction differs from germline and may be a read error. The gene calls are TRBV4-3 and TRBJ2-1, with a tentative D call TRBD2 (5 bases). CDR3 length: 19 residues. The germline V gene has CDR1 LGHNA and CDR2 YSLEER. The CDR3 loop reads CASSQDTIYSASSNNEQFF. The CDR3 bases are TGCGCCAGCAGCCAAGATACCATCTATTCGGCTAGCTCCAACAATGAGCAGTTCTTC.

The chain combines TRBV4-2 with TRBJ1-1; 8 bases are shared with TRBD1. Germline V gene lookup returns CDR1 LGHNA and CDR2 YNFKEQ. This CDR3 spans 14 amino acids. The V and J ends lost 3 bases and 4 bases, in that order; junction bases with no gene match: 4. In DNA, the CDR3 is TGTGCCAGCAGCCATCTAACAGGGGGCACTGAAGCTTTCTTT. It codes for CASSHLTGGTEAFF.

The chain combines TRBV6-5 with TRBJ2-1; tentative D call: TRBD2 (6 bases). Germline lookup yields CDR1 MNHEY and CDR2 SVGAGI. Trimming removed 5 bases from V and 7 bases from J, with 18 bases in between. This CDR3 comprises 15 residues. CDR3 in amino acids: CASSSGRLTGNEQFF. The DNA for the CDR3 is TGTGCCAGCAGTAGCGGGCGCCTTACGGGGAATGAGCAGTTCTTC.

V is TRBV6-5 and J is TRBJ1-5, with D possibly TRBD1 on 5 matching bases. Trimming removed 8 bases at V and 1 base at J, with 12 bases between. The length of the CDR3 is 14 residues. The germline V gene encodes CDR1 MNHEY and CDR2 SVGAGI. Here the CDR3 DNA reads TGTGCCAGCTGGGAGTGGGGGAGCAATCAGCCCCAGCATTTT. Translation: CASWEWGSNQPQHF.

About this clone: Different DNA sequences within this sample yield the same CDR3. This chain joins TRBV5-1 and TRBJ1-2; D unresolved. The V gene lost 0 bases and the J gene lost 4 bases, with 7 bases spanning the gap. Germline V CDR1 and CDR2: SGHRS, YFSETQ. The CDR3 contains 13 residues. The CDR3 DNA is TGCGCCAGCAGCTTGGGAGGGTCCTATGGCTACACCTTC. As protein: CASSLGGSYGYTF.

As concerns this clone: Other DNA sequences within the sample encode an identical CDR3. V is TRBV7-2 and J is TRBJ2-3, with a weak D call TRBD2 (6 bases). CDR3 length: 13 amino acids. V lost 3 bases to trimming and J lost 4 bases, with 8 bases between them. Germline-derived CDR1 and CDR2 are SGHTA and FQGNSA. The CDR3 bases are TGTGCCAGCAGCTTCTCTAGCGCAGATACGCAGTATTTT. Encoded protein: CASSFSSADTQYF.

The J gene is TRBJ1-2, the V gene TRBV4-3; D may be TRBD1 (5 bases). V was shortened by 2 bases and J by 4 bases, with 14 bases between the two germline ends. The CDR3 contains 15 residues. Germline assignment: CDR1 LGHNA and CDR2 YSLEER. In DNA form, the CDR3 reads TGCGCCAGCAGCCAAAGCAGTGGGGCGCCCTATGGCTACACCTTC. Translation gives CASSQSSGAPYGYTF.

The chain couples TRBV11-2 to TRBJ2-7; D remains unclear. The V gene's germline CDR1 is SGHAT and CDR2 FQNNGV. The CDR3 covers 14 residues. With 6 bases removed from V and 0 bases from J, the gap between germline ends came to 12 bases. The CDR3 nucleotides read TGTGCCAGCAGACCAATCGAGTTCTCCTACGAGCAGTACTTC. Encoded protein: CASRPIEFSYEQYF.

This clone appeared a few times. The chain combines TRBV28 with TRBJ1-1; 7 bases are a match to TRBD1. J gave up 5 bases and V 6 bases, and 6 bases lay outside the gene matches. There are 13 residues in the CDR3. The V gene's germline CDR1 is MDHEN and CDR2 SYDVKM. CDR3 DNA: TGTGCCAGCAGAAAACAGGGGAATACTGAAGCTTTCTTT. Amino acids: CASRKQGNTEAFF.

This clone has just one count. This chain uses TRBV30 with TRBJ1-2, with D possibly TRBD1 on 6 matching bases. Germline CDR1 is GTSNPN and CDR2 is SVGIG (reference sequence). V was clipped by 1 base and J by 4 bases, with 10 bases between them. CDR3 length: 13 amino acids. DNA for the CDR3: TGTGCCTGGAGTGCCTCAGGGGCCTATGGCTACACCTTC. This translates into CAWSASGAYGYTF.

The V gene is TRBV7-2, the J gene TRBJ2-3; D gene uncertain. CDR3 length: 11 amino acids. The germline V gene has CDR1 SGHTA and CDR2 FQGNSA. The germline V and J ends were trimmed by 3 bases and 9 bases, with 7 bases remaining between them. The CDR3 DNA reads TGTGCCAGCAGCTTTGACGGAACGCAGTATTTT. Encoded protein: CASSFDGTQYF.

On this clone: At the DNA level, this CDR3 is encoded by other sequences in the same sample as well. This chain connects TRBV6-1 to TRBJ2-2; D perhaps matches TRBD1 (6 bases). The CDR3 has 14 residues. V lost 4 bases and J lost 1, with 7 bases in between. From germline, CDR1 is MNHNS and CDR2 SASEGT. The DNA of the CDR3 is TGTGCCAGCAGTGTAGGGGGGAACACCGGGGAGCTGTTTTTT. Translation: CASSVGGNTGELFF.

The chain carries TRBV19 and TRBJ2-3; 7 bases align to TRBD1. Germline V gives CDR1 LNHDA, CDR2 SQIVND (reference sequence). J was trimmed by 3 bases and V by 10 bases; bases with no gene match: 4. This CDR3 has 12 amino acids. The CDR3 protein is CATRQGTDTQYF. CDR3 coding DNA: TGTGCCACCAGACAGGGTACAGATACGCAGTATTTT.

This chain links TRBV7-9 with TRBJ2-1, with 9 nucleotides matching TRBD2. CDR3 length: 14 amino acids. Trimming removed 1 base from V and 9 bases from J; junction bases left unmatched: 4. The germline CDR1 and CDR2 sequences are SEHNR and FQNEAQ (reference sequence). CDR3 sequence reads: CASSLEGGRAEQFF. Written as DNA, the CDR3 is TGTGCCAGCAGCTTAGAGGGCGGGAGGGCTGAGCAGTTCTTC.

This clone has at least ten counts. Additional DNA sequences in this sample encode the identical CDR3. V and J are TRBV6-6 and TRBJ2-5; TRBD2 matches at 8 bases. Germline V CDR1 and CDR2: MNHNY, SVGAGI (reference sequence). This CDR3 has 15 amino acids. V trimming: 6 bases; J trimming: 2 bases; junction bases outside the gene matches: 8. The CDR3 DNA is TGTGCCAGCAGAGGTACTAGCGGAGTGCAAGAGACCCAGTACTTC. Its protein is CASRGTSGVQETQYF.

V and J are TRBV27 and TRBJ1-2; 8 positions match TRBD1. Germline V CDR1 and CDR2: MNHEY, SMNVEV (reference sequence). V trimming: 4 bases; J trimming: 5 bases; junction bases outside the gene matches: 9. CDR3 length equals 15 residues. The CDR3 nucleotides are TGTGCCAGCAGTTCTCTGGACAGGGAACCATATGGCTACACCTTC. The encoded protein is CASSSLDREPYGYTF.

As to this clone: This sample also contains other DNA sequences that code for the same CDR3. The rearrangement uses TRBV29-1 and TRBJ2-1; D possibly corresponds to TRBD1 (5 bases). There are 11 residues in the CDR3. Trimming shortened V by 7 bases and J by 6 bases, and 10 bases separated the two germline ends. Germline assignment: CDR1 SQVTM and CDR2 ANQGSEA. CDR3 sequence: CSAGRGNEQFF. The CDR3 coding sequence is TGCAGCGCCGGTAGGGGCAATGAGCAGTTCTTC.

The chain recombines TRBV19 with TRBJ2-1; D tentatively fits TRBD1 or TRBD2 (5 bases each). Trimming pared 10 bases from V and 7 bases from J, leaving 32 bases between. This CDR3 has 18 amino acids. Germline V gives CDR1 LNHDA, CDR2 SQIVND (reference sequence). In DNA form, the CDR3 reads TGTGCCATCAGTAGTCAGGGAACGGATGGGAGACTCAAGAATGAGCAGTTCTTC. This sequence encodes CAISSQGTDGRLKNEQFF.

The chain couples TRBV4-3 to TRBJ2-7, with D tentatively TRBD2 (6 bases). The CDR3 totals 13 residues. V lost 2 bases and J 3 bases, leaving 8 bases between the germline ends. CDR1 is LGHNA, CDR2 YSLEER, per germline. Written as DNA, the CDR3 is TGCGCCAGCAGCCAATATAGCGGCTACGAGCAGTACTTC. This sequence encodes CASSQYSGYEQYF.